The TCR beta chain described here comes from a study of cytomegalovirus exposure and HLA in healthy donors. About this clone: What it recognizes is unknown.

Using immunoSEQ multiplex PCR, the repertoire was profiled, and TCRdb retains in-frame clones only, with some absent. The sample carries roughly 250,000 clones, approximately 86% recorded once. Study conclusions and caveats: In a later analysis, first-cohort TCR clusters were found to tend to co-occur in the approximately 120 validation repertoires. Among TCR beta chains, those listed as cytomegalovirus-associated numbered roughly 150. While the bulk of TCR sequences proved rare, some public TCRs turned up in many donors.

Germline loops: CDR1 KGHSH, CDR2 LQKENI. The CDR3 runs 15 residues. V was shortened by 3 bases and J by 5 bases, with 16 bases between the two germline ends. The sequenced material came from PBMCs. This chain connects TRBV18 to TRBJ1-1; TRBD1 might be the D (6 bases). The sequence was collected from a woman aged 25 to 45 in good health and CMV-seropositive. The CDR3 loop reads CASSPGRGQRTEAFF. For the CDR3, the DNA is TGTGCCAGCTCACCGGGGCGTGGACAGAGGACTGAAGCTTTCTTT. Full variable domain (missing parts from reference TRBV18 and TRBJ1-1): NAGVMQNPRHLVRRRGQEARLRCSPMKGHSHVYWYRQLPEEGLKFMVYLQKENIIDESGMPKERFSAEFPKEGPSILRIQQVVRGDSAAYFCASSPGRGQRTEAFFGQGTRLTVV.